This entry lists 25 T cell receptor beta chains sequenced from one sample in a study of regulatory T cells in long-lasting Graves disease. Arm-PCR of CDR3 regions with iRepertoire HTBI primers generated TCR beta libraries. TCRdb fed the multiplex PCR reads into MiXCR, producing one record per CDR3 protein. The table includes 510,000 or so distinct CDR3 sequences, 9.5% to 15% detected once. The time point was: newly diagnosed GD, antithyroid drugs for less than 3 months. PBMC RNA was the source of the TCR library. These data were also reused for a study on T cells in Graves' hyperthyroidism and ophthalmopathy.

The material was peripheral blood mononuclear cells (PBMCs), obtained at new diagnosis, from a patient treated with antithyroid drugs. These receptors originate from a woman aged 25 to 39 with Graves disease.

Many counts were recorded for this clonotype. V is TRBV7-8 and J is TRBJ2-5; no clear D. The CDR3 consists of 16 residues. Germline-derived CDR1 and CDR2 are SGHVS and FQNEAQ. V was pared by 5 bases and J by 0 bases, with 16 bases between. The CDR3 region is CASSGRRIPYQETQYF. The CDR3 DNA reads TGTGCCAGCAGCGGACGACGGATTCCGTACCAAGAGACCCAGTACTTC.

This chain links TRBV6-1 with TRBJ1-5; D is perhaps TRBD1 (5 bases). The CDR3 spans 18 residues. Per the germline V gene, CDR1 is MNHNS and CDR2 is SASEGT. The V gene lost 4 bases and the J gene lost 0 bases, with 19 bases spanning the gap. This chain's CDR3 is CASSARAGTEYSNQPQHF. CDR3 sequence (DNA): TGTGCCAGCAGTGCCCGGGCCGGGACGGAATATAGCAATCAGCCCCAGCATTTT.

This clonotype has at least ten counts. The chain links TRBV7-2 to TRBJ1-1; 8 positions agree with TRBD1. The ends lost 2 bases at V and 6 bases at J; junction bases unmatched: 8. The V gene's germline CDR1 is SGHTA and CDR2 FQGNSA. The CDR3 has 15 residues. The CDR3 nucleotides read TGTGCCAGCAGCTTATCCTCCCAGGGGGCATCTGAAGCTTTCTTT. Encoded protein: CASSLSSQGASEAFF. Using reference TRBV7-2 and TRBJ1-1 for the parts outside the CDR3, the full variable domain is GAGVSQSPSNKVTEKGKDVELRCDPISGHTALYWYRQSLGQGLEFLIYFQGNSAPDKSGLPSDRFSAERTGGSVSTLTIQRTQQEDSAVYLCASSLSSQGASEAFFGQGTRLTVV.

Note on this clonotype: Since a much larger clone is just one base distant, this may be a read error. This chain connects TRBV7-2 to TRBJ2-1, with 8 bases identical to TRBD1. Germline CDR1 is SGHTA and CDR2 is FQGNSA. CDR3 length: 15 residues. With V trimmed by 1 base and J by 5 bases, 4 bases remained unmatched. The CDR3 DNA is TGTGCCAGCAGCTTAGACAGGGGGGCCAACAATGAGCAGTTCTTC. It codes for CASSLDRGANNEQFF.

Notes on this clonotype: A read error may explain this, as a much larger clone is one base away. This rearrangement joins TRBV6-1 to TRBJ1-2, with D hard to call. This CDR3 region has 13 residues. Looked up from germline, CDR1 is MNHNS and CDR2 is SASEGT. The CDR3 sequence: CASSDQVDYGFTF. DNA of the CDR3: TGTGCCAGCAGCGATCAGGTGGACTATGGCTTCACCTTC.

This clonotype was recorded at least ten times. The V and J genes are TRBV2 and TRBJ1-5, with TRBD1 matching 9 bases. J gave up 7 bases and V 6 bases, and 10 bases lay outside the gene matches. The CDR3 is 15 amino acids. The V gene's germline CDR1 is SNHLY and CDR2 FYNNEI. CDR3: CASSGTGWGEQPQHF. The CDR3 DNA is TGTGCCAGCAGCGGGACAGGGTGGGGCGAACAGCCCCAGCATTTT.

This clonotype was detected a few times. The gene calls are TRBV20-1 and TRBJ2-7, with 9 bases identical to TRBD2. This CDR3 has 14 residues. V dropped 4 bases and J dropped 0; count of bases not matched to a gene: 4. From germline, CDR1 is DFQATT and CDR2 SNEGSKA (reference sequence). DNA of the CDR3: TGCAGTGCTACCCCTAGCGGGGTCTCCTACGAGCAGTACTTC. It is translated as CSATPSGVSYEQYF.

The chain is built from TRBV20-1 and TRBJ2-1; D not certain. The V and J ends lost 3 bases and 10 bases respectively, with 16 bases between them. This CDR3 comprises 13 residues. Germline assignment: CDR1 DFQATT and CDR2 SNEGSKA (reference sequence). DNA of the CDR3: TGCAGTGCTAGCGGGTCCGGCCTCTTCGAGCAGTTCTTC. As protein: CSASGSGLFEQFF.

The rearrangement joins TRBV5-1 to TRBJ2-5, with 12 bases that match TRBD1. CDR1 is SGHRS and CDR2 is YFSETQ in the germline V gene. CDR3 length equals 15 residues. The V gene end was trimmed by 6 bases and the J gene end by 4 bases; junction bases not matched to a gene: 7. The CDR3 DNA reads TGCGCCAGCACTTTCGGGACAGGGGGCGGAGAGACCCAGTACTTC. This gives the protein CASTFGTGGGETQYF. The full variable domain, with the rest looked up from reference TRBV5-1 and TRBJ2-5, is KAGVTQTPRYLIKTRGQQVTLSCSPISGHRSVSWYQQTPGQGLQFLFEYFSETQRNKGNFPGRFSGRQFSNSRSEMNVSTLELGDSALYLCASTFGTGGGETQYFGPGTRLLVL.

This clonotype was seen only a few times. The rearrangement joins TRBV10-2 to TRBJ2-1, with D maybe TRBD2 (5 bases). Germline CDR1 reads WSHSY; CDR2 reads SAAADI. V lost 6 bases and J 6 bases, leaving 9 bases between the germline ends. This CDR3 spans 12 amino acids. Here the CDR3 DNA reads TGCGCCAGCAGCGACTATCTCAATGAGCAGTTCTTC. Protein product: CASSDYLNEQFF.

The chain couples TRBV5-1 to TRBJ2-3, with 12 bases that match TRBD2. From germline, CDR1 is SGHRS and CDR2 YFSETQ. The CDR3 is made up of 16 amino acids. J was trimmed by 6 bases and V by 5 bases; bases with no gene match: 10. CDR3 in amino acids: CASSREGLAGGDTQYF. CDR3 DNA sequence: TGCGCCAGCAGTCGCGAAGGTCTAGCGGGAGGGGATACGCAGTATTTT.

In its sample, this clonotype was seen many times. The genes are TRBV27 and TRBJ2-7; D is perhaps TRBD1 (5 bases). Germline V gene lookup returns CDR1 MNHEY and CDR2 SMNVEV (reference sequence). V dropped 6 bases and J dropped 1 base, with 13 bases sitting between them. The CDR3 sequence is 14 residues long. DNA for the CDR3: TGTGCCAGCAGGCCCAGGGTAGAGTCCTACGAGCAGTACTTC. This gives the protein CASRPRVESYEQYF.

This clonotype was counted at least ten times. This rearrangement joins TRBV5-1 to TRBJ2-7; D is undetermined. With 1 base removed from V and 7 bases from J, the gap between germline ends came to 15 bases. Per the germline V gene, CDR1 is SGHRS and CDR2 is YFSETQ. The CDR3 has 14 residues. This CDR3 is CASSLIGWASEQYF. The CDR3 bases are TGCGCCAGCAGCTTGATAGGTTGGGCCTCTGAGCAGTACTTC.

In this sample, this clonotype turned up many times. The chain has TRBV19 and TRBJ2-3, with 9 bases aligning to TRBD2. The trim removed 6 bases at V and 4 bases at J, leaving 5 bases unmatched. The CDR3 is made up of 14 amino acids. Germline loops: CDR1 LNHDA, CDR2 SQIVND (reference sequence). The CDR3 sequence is CASRQREVSDTQYF. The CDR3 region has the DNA TGTGCCAGTAGGCAGCGGGAGGTATCAGATACGCAGTATTTT.

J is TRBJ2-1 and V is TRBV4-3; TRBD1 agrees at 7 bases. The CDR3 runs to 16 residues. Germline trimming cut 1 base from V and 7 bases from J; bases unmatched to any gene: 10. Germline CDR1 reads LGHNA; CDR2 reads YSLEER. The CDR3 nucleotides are TGCGCCAGCAGCCAAGCGGGGTGGACAGGTCAAAATGAGCAGTTCTTC. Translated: CASSQAGWTGQNEQFF.

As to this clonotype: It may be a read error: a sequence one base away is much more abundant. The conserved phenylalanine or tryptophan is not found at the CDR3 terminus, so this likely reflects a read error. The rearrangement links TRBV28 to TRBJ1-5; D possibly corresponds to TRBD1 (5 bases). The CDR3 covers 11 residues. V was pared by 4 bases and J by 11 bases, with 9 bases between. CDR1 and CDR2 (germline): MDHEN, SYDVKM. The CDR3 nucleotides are TGTGCCAGCAGTTATGGGGGTTCCCAGCATCTT. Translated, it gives CASSYGGSQHL.

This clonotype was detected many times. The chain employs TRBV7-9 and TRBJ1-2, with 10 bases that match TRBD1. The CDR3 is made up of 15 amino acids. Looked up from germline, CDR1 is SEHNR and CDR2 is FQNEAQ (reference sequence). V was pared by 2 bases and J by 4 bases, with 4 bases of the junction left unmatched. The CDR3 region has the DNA TGTGCCAGCAGCTTAACGGGACAGGGGACCTATGGCTACACCTTC. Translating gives CASSLTGQGTYGYTF. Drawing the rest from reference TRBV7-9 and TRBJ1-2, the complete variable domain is DTGVSQNPRHKITKRGQNVTFRCDPISEHNRLYWYRQTLGQGPEFLTYFQNEAQLEKSRLLSDRFSAERPKGSFSTLEIQRTEQGDSAMYLCASSLTGQGTYGYTFGSGTRLTVV.

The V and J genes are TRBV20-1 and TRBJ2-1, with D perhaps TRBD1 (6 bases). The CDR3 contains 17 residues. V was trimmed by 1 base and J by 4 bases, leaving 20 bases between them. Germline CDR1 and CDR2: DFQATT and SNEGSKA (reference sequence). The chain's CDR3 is CSARGGWGQGWYNEQFF. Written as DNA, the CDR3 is TGCAGTGCTAGAGGGGGGTGGGGGCAGGGTTGGTACAATGAGCAGTTCTTC.

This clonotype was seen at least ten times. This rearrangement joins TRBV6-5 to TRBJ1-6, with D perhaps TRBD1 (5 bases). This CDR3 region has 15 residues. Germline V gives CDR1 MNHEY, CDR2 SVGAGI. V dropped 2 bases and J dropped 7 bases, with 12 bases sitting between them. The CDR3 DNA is TGTGCCAGCAGTTACGGGGGGGGATGGAATTCACCCCTCCACTTT. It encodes CASSYGGGWNSPLHF.

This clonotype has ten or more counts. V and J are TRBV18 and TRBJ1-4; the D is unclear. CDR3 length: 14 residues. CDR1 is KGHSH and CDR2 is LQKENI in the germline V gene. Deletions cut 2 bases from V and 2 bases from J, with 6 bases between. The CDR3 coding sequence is TGTGCCAGCTCACCAGTTCCCACTAATGAAAAACTGTTTTTT. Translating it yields CASSPVPTNEKLFF.

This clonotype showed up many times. Written as DNA, the CDR3 is TGTGCCTGGTCAACAGAAAACACTGAAGCTTTCTTT. This gives the protein CAWSTENTEAFF. The chain employs TRBV30 and TRBJ1-1; no clear D. The CDR3 spans 12 residues. Germline loops: CDR1 GTSNPN, CDR2 SVGIG (reference sequence). The V end was cut by 5 bases, the J end by 2 bases, with 9 bases between.

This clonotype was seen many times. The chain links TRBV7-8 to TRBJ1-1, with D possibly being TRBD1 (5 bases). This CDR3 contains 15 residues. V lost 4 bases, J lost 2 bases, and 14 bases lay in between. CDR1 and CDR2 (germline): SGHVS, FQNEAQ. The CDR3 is CASSYLEGTNTEAFF. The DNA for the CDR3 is TGTGCCAGCAGCTACTTAGAGGGGACCAACACTGAAGCTTTCTTT.

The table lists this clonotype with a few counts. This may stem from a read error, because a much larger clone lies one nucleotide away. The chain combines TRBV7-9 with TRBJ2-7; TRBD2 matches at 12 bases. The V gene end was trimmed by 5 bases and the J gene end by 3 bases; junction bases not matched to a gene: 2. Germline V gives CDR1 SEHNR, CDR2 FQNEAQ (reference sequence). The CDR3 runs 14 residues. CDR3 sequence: CASSASGRDYEQYF. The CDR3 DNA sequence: TGTGCCAGCAGCGCTAGCGGGAGGGACTACGAGCAGTACTTC.

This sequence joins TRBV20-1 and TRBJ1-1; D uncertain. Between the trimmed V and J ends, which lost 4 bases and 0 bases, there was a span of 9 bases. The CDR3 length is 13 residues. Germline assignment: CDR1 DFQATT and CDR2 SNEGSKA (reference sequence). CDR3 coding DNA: TGCAGTGCTAAGCAGGAGGTGAACACTGAAGCTTTCTTT. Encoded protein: CSAKQEVNTEAFF.

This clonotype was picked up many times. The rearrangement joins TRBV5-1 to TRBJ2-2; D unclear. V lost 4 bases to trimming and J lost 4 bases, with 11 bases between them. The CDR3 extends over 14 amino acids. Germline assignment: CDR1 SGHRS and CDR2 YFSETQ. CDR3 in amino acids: CASSGVGLTGELFF. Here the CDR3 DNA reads TGCGCCAGCAGCGGAGTAGGGCTCACCGGGGAGCTGTTTTTT. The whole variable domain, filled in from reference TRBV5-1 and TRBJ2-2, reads KAGVTQTPRYLIKTRGQQVTLSCSPISGHRSVSWYQQTPGQGLQFLFEYFSETQRNKGNFPGRFSGRQFSNSRSEMNVSTLELGDSALYLCASSGVGLTGELFFGEGSRLTVL.